The 20 T cell receptor beta chains listed next were all sequenced from one sample in a study of T cells in localized non-small cell lung cancer. Sequencing used immunoSEQ multiplex PCR; TCRdb keeps in-frame clones, though not all of them. The profile shows roughly 76,000 clones, around 81% of them singletons. The material was PBMCs, obtained before any cancer treatment. These receptors originate from a man between 40 and 70 years old with stage II squamous cell lung carcinoma.

This clone has just a few counts. This chain uses TRBV6-1 with TRBJ2-7; no clear D gene. The CDR3 consists of 14 residues. Germline V gene sequence: CDR1 MNHNS, CDR2 SASEGT. The germline V and J ends were trimmed by 8 bases and 0 bases, with 14 bases remaining between them. The CDR3 nucleotides are TGTGCCAGCGACCCAACGTGGGCCTCCTACGAGCAGTACTTC. Translated, it gives CASDPTWASYEQYF.

The chain uses TRBV25-1 and TRBJ1-2; possible D gene TRBD1, 6 bases. This CDR3 has 15 residues. CDR1 is MGHDK and CDR2 is SYGVNS in the germline V gene. Trimming stripped 7 bases from V and 2 bases from J, with 17 bases between. CDR3 region: CASTQSGAANYGYTF. In DNA, the CDR3 is TGTGCCAGCACCCAATCGGGGGCGGCGAACTATGGCTACACCTTC.

Details on this clone: Other DNA sequences of this sample code for an identical CDR3. This chain joins TRBV28 and TRBJ2-7, with D unclear. CDR1 MDHEN and CDR2 SYDVKM come from the germline V gene. The CDR3 consists of 11 residues. With 4 bases removed from V and 2 bases from J, the gap between germline ends came to 3 bases. Here the CDR3 DNA reads TGTGCCAGCAGTTCCCCCTACGAGCAGTACTTC. Amino acid sequence: CASSSPYEQYF.

The chain combines TRBV2 with TRBJ1-6, with TRBD1 matching 9 bases. V lost 6 bases and J lost 7; bases outside the gene matches: 7. The CDR3 runs to 15 residues. CDR1 and CDR2 (germline): SNHLY, FYNNEI. CDR3 region: CASSRTGGRNSPLHF. CDR3 in DNA: TGTGCCAGCAGCCGCACAGGGGGCAGGAATTCACCCCTCCACTTT.

In its sample, this clone was seen a few times. The junction differs from germline at one of its ends, possibly a read error. This chain uses TRBV7-6 with TRBJ1-4, with D maybe TRBD1 (6 bases). Germline CDR1 reads SGHVS; CDR2 reads FNYEAQ. This CDR3 is built from 15 residues. The CDR3 sequence: CASSLAGQRGEKLFF. The CDR3 nucleotides read TGTGCCAGCAGCCTAGCTGGACAGAGGGGAGAAAAACTGTTTTTT.

This chain joins TRBV9 and TRBJ2-1; D gene unclear. Germline V lookup: CDR1 SGDLS, CDR2 YYNGEE. The CDR3 contains 15 residues. The germline V and J ends were trimmed by 0 bases and 0 bases, with 7 bases remaining between them. CDR3 in amino acids: CASSVGVGSYNEQFF. The CDR3, as DNA: TGTGCCAGCAGCGTAGGAGTAGGCTCCTACAATGAGCAGTTCTTC.

This clone was counted a few times. J is TRBJ2-3 and V is TRBV6-9; D call uncertain. V was cut by 10 bases and J by 2 bases, with 16 bases left in between. Germline V gene data show CDR1 as MNHGY and CDR2 as SVAAGI. The CDR3 extends over 14 amino acids. The CDR3 region is CATADPLLTDTQYF. Written as DNA, the CDR3 is TGTGCCACCGCCGACCCACTCCTCACAGATACGCAGTATTTT.

This clone was seen a handful of times. V and J are TRBV6-6 and TRBJ1-3; 12 bases are shared with TRBD1. The germline CDR1 and CDR2 sequences are MNHNY and SVGAGI (reference sequence). The junction had 9 bases not matched to a gene; V was cut back by 6 bases and J by 6 bases. The CDR3 extends over 16 amino acids. DNA of the CDR3: TGTGCCAGCAGGTCGACCGGGACAGGGGGCTTAAACACCATATATTTT. Its protein product is CASRSTGTGGLNTIYF.

The CDR3 loop is CASARSYGYTF. The CDR3 bases are TGTGCCAGCGCGCGGAGCTATGGCTACACCTTC. V gene TRBV28 combines with J gene TRBJ1-2; D is unclear. Germline loops: CDR1 MDHEN, CDR2 SYDVKM. The V end was cut by 8 bases, the J end by 4 bases, with 8 bases between. The CDR3 loop spans 11 amino acids.

V usage is TRBV5-1 and J usage is TRBJ1-3; D unclear. Trimming stripped 2 bases from V and 2 bases from J, with 11 bases between. CDR1 is SGHRS, CDR2 YFSETQ, per germline. There are 15 residues in the CDR3. The DNA for the CDR3 is TGCGCCAGCAGCTTAGGTCACGTTACTGGAAACACCATATATTTT. This codes for CASSLGHVTGNTIYF.

The rearrangement joins TRBV5-1 to TRBJ2-6; D unclear. The germline V gene has CDR1 SGHRS and CDR2 YFSETQ. The CDR3 is made up of 13 amino acids. Trimming pared 4 bases from V and 4 bases from J, leaving 6 bases between. The CDR3 DNA reads TGCGCCAGCAGCCCCGGGGGGGCCAACGTCCTGACTTTC. Its translation: CASSPGGANVLTF.

The chain carries TRBV18 and TRBJ1-2, with D hard to call. Per the germline V gene, CDR1 is KGHSH and CDR2 is LQKENI. The CDR3 totals 14 residues. V lost 2 bases to trimming and J lost 2 bases, with 9 bases between them. The CDR3 region has the DNA TGTGCCAGCTCACCAACATTGGACAACTATGGCTACACCTTC. Translated, it gives CASSPTLDNYGYTF. Filled out from reference TRBV18 and TRBJ1-2, the complete variable domain reads NAGVMQNPRHLVRRRGQEARLRCSPMKGHSHVYWYRQLPEEGLKFMVYLQKENIIDESGMPKERFSAEFPKEGPSILRIQQVVRGDSAAYFCASSPTLDNYGYTFGSGTRLTVV.

The chain couples TRBV7-6 to TRBJ2-2; D unresolved. V was pared by 5 bases and J by 7 bases, with 8 bases between. CDR1 and CDR2 (germline): SGHVS, FNYEAQ. The CDR3 length is 12 residues. CDR3 in DNA: TGTGCCAGCAGCCGATCTTACGGGGAGCTGTTTTTT. Amino acids: CASSRSYGELFF.

The chain has TRBV30 and TRBJ2-3, with 11 bases identical to TRBD1. Germline-derived CDR1 and CDR2 are GTSNPN and SVGIG (reference sequence). With 4 bases clipped from V and 2 bases from J, the junction kept 5 bases outside the gene matches. The CDR3 has 15 amino acids. The CDR3 protein is CAWTAGQGATDTQYF. The DNA for the CDR3 is TGTGCCTGGACCGCTGGACAGGGGGCCACAGATACGCAGTATTTT.

The rearrangement uses TRBV7-9 and TRBJ2-3; D could derive from TRBD1 or TRBD2 (5 bases each). CDR3 length equals 16 residues. V dropped 6 bases and J dropped 3 bases, with 19 bases sitting between them. CDR1 is SEHNR and CDR2 is FQNEAQ in the germline V gene (reference sequence). In DNA, the CDR3 is TGTGCCAGCAGTTCCCCGGACTTCCCAGGGACAGATACGCAGTATTTT. This encodes CASSSPDFPGTDTQYF.

The rearrangement uses TRBV5-1 and TRBJ2-7, with D perhaps matching TRBD2 (5 bases). The germline V gene has CDR1 SGHRS and CDR2 YFSETQ. V was trimmed by 4 bases and J by 3 bases, leaving 11 bases between them. The CDR3 is 13 amino acids. This chain's CDR3 is CASSPSGLYEQYF. As DNA, the CDR3 is TGCGCCAGCAGCCCGAGCGGCCTCTACGAGCAGTACTTC.

The chain has TRBV5-1 and TRBJ2-5, with 8 bases matching TRBD2. CDR1 is SGHRS, CDR2 YFSETQ, per germline. This CDR3 comprises 15 residues. The J segment lost 2 bases and the V segment lost 1 base, leaving 4 bases of the junction unmatched. CDR3 amino acids: CASSLPGGPQETQYF. In DNA, the CDR3 is TGCGCCAGCAGCTTGCCGGGGGGGCCTCAAGAGACCCAGTACTTC.

The chain has TRBV7-2 and TRBJ1-2; possible D gene TRBD1, 6 bases. CDR1 SGHTA and CDR2 FQGNSA come from the germline V gene. V was pared by 3 bases and J by 6 bases, with 14 bases between. This CDR3 comprises 14 residues. This CDR3 is CASSFLQGRDGYTF. DNA for the CDR3: TGTGCCAGCAGCTTCTTACAGGGAAGAGATGGCTACACCTTC.

The rearrangement uses TRBV19 and TRBJ1-6; 9 nucleotides agree with TRBD1. V was pared by 5 bases and J by 0 bases, with 5 bases of the junction left unmatched. The CDR3 sequence is 17 residues long. Germline V gives CDR1 LNHDA, CDR2 SQIVND (reference sequence). This CDR3 is CASSEGDRDSYNSPLHF. CDR3 DNA: TGTGCCAGTAGTGAAGGGGACAGGGACTCCTATAATTCACCCCTCCACTTT.

The chain recombines TRBV5-1 with TRBJ2-7; 7 nucleotides align to TRBD2. CDR1 is SGHRS and CDR2 is YFSETQ in the germline V gene. There are 14 residues in the CDR3. J was trimmed by 2 bases and V by 5 bases; bases with no gene match: 7. The DNA of the CDR3 is TGCGCCAGCAGTGCCCGGGACTACACCTACGAGCAGTACTTC. This gives the protein CASSARDYTYEQYF.